These T cell receptor beta chains were read from a single sample in a study of blood T cell repertoires in COVID-19. TCRdb's copy holds only in-frame clones and misses some; the assay was immunoSEQ multiplex PCR. Among about 260,000 clones listed, around nine tenths were seen once. Sequenced input: peripheral blood. The receptors were sampled from a man aged 40-50 years with active or convalescent COVID-19. CDR3s include the opening cysteine and the closing phenylalanine or tryptophan. The D gene is left open where the match is weak. Not every row has a clone size; where given, it reads once, few, many or a size class.

size: -; J: TRBJ2-1; D: TRBD1; V: TRBV3-1/TRBV3-2; CDR3: CASSQETGVRGYSYNEQFF; DNA: TGTGCCAGCAGCCAAGAAACGGGTGTCAGGGGGTACTCCTACAATGAGCAGTTCTTC
size: -; J: TRBJ1-3; D: -; V: TRBV27; CDR3: CASSPRPSNIGRAGNTIYF; DNA: TGTGCCAGCAGTCCCCGTCCTAGCAACATAGGGCGAGCAGGAAACACCATATATTTT
size: -; J: TRBJ2-7; D: TRBD2; V: TRBV27; CDR3: CASRGTSGAYEQYF; DNA: TGTGCCAGCAGAGGGACTAGCGGGGCCTACGAGCAGTACTTC
size: -; J: TRBJ2-2; D: -; V: TRBV5-1; CDR3: CASSPGRITGELFF; DNA: TGCGCCAGCAGTCCGGGTCGTATCACCGGGGAGCTGTTTTTT
size: -; J: TRBJ2-3; D: TRBD1; V: TRBV5-1; CDR3: CASRRQGTPSNTQYF; DNA: TGCGCCAGCAGGCGACAGGGAACCCCCTCTAATACGCAGTATTTT
size: -; J: TRBJ1-2; D: -; V: TRBV27; CDR3: CASSLYGGDGYTF; DNA: TGTGCCAGCAGTTTGTACGGGGGGGATGGCTACACCTTC
size: -; J: TRBJ1-2; D: -; V: TRBV18; CDR3: CASSPPNGGKENYGYTF; DNA: TGTGCCAGCTCACCACCGAATGGAGGCAAGGAGAACTATGGCTACACCTTC
size: -; J: TRBJ2-1; D: -; V: TRBV6-5; CDR3: CASGPRWPGKNEQFF; DNA: TGTGCCAGCGGACCGCGGTGGCCGGGGAAAAATGAGCAGTTCTTC
size: -; J: TRBJ1-3; D: -; V: TRBV9; CDR3: CASSVGGQGSGNTIYF; DNA: TGTGCCAGCAGCGTAGGTGGGCAGGGAAGTGGAAACACCATATATTTT
size: -; J: TRBJ2-7; D: -; V: TRBV30; CDR3: CALARSSSYEQYF; DNA: TGTGCCTTAGCGAGGTCCTCCTCCTACGAGCAGTACTTC
size: -; J: TRBJ1-1; D: -; V: TRBV18; CDR3: CASSMTKNTEAFF; DNA: TGTGCCAGCTCCATGACAAAGAACACTGAAGCTTTCTTT
size: once; J: TRBJ1-5; D: TRBD1; V: TRBV6-5; CDR3: CASRPLTGNQPQHF; DNA: TGTGCCAGCAGGCCCCTGACAGGGAATCAGCCCCAGCATTTT
size: -; J: TRBJ1-2; D: -; V: TRBV7-7; CDR3: CASSLGASHYGYTF; DNA: TGTGCTAGCAGCTTAGGTGCCAGTCACTATGGCTACACCTTC
size: -; J: TRBJ1-1; D: -; V: TRBV7-6; CDR3: CASSPRGQRSTEAFF; DNA: TGTGCCAGCAGCCCGAGAGGACAGAGAAGCACTGAAGCTTTCTTT
size: once; J: TRBJ1-5; D: TRBD1; V: TRBV23-1; CDR3: CASRAGTDSNQPQHF; DNA: TGCGCCAGCAGGGCCGGGACAGATAGCAATCAGCCCCAGCATTTT
size: -; J: TRBJ2-7; D: TRBD2; V: TRBV5-6; CDR3: CASSFVASGSEQYF; DNA: TGTGCCAGCAGCTTTGTTGCTAGCGGGAGCGAGCAGTACTTC
size: once; J: TRBJ2-3; D: -; V: TRBV4-1; CDR3: CASSPPPSRLALGDTQYF; DNA: TGCGCCAGCAGCCCCCCCCCATCTAGATTGGCCCTTGGGGATACGCAGTATTTT
size: -; J: TRBJ2-7; D: TRBD1; V: TRBV12-5; CDR3: CASGLVRPAQDRGTYEQYF; DNA: TGTGCTAGTGGTTTGGTACGTCCGGCCCAGGACAGGGGGACCTACGAGCAGTACTTC
size: -; J: TRBJ2-2; D: TRBD1; V: TRBV11-2; CDR3: CASSGFRGPTNTGELFF; DNA: TGTGCCAGCAGCGGCTTCAGGGGGCCCACGAACACCGGGGAGCTGTTTTTT
size: -; J: TRBJ2-1; D: -; V: TRBV5-1; CDR3: CASSPGASSYNEQFF; DNA: TGCGCCAGCAGCCCAGGGGCGAGCTCCTACAATGAGCAGTTCTTC